Sequencing of this T cell receptor beta chain was carried out in a study of T cell repertoires in cytomegalovirus infection. Study in general: Matching HLA type, along with CMV infection, was indicated by public TCR beta signatures. Study results and caveats: The study identified carriers of CMV plus the relevant HLA from cumulative public TCR beta family frequency. HLA-C-restricted TCR beta clonotypes specific for CMV led the ex vivo response.

One entry per CDR3 protein results from TCRdb running MiXCR on the reads. The profile covers over 150,000 distinct CDR3 sequences, with roughly an eighth appearing a single time and 25% to 30% taken by the ten largest. This clonotype was found a few times. Its antigen remains unidentified. CDR3 length: 12 residues. V lost 6 bases to trimming and J lost 4 bases; unmatched junction nucleotides: 5. Germline values: CDR1 SQVTM, CDR2 ANQGSEA. The gene calls are TRBV29-1 and TRBJ1-2; 7 bases map to TRBD1. The specimen sequenced was PBMCs. The receptor's source is a human donor in good health (CMV status not recorded). Some clones in this sample may be carry-over from other donors' samples. The CDR3 nucleotides are TGCAGCGTGAGGACAGGCAGCTATGGCTACACCTTC. The encoded protein is CSVRTGSYGYTF.